The clone carrying this T cell receptor beta chain was counted only a few times. Its target is unknown. Germline lookup yields CDR1 SGHRS and CDR2 YFSETQ. The CDR3 has 15 amino acids. Trimming removed 1 base at V and 6 bases at J, with 13 bases between. Expressed TCRB transcripts got sequenced, as all isolated RNA was reverse transcribed. TCRdb keeps only in-frame clones here, not all; method: immunoSEQ multiplex PCR. The repertoire consists of almost 350,000 clones, with roughly 8% occurring once and the leading ten covering roughly 0.44%. The data stem from a study of beta chain features in type 1 diabetes. Looking at the study overall: Age, gender and cell yields were alike across patients and healthy donors. General study results and limits: A cDNA-based sequencing approach could over-represent cells with high TCR expression. For Type 1 diabetes patients, all four CD4+ subsets carried TCRB CDR3s that were moderately but significantly shorter.

Based on CD45RO/CCR7/CD25/CD127/CD95/CD27, CD4+ regulatory, stem cell-like memory, naive and central memory cells were sorted. The sequenced material came from central memory CD4+ T cells from blood. This TCR was sampled from a woman between 18 and 30 years old in good health. V gene TRBV5-1 combines with J gene TRBJ1-4; TRBD1 is a possible D gene (6 bases). Written as DNA, the CDR3 is TGCGCCAGCAGCTTGCGGCAGGGGATGTATGAAAAACTGTTTTTT. Residues: CASSLRQGMYEKLFF.